These 26 T cell receptor beta chains originate from one sample sequenced in a study of blood T cell repertoires in COVID-19. Libraries were prepared by immunoSEQ multiplex PCR; TCRdb keeps only in-frame clonotypes and omits some of them. The sample includes roughly 160,000 clones, 80% to 90% of them seen just once. Material for sequencing was peripheral blood. These receptors originate from a woman aged 70-85 years with COVID-19, enrolled during active disease.

The V and J genes are TRBV5-1 and TRBJ2-7; 7 bases align to TRBD1. The CDR3 is 15 amino acids. From germline, CDR1 is SGHRS and CDR2 YFSETQ. The J segment lost 2 bases and the V segment lost 1 base, leaving 6 bases of the junction unmatched. DNA for the CDR3: TGCGCCAGCAGCTTGCACCAGGACAGGCCCTACGAGCAGTACTTC. Translating it yields CASSLHQDRPYEQYF.

The J gene is TRBJ1-5, the V gene TRBV5-6, with TRBD1 as a possible D gene (5 bases). Looked up from germline, CDR1 is SGHDT and CDR2 is YYEEEE. This CDR3 spans 13 amino acids. V lost 4 bases to trimming and J lost 3 bases, with 8 bases between them. The CDR3 region has the DNA TGTGCCAGCAGCCAGGGTTACAATCAGCCCCAGCATTTT. This sequence encodes CASSQGYNQPQHF.

This clone was counted once. This chain links TRBV28 with TRBJ2-1; the D gene is possibly TRBD1 (6 bases). The CDR3 totals 12 residues. Trimming pared 8 bases from V and 5 bases from J, leaving 10 bases between. Germline CDR1 is MDHEN and CDR2 is SYDVKM. The DNA for the CDR3 is TGTGCCAGCGGACAGCTAGACAATGAGCAGTTCTTC. The encoded protein is CASGQLDNEQFF. The entire variable domain, with the rest obtained from reference TRBV28 and TRBJ2-1, is as follows: DVKVTQSSRYLVKRTGEKVFLECVQDMDHENMFWYRQDPGLGLRLIYFSYDVKMKEKGDIPEGYSVSREKKERFSLILESASTNQTSMYLCASGQLDNEQFFGPGTRLTVL.

The chain joins TRBV25-1 to TRBJ2-3, with D possibly being TRBD1 (6 bases). V lost 4 bases, J lost 2 bases, and 13 bases lay in between. This CDR3 region has 15 residues. The V gene's germline CDR1 is MGHDK and CDR2 SYGVNS. CDR3 coding DNA: TGTGCCAGCAGTGCTGGACAGTTGATCACAGATACGCAGTATTTT. This gives the protein CASSAGQLITDTQYF.

This clone came up a few times. V gene TRBV6-6 combines with J gene TRBJ1-4; weak D call: TRBD1 (5 bases). The CDR3 contains 14 residues. Looked up from germline, CDR1 is MNHNY and CDR2 is SVGAGI (reference sequence). V lost 0 bases and J lost 5, with 7 bases in between. CDR3 in amino acids: CASSYSGVNEKLFF. DNA of the CDR3: TGTGCCAGCAGTTACTCAGGGGTGAATGAAAAACTGTTTTTT.

V is TRBV18 and J is TRBJ2-7; 7 nucleotides agree with TRBD1. The CDR3 is made up of 15 amino acids. Looked up from germline, CDR1 is KGHSH and CDR2 is LQKENI. The junction had 7 bases not matched to a gene; V was cut back by 5 bases and J by 0 bases. CDR3 DNA sequence: TGTGCCAGCTCAAAAACGGGACAGAGCTCCTACGAGCAGTACTTC. Amino acids: CASSKTGQSSYEQYF.

The V call is TRBV6-1, the J call TRBJ1-5; D remains unclear. V was pared by 2 bases and J by 0 bases, with 14 bases between. The CDR3 is made up of 17 amino acids. CDR1 and CDR2 from the germline V gene are MNHNS and SASEGT. The CDR3, as DNA: TGTGCCAGCAGTGAAAACATCGTACAGATTAGCAATCAGCCCCAGCATTTT. Protein product: CASSENIVQISNQPQHF.

This chain connects TRBV18 to TRBJ2-7; TRBD1 matches at 7 bases. Germline V gene data show CDR1 as KGHSH and CDR2 as LQKENI. V shed 5 bases and J 2 bases; nucleotides not matched to a gene: 15. This CDR3 is built from 17 residues. The CDR3 coding sequence is TGTGCCAGCTCATCGATGCCCTACCGGGACAGAACCTACGAGCAGTACTTC. It specifies CASSSMPYRDRTYEQYF.

This chain links TRBV28 with TRBJ1-2, with 10 bases identical to TRBD1. Looked up from germline, CDR1 is MDHEN and CDR2 is SYDVKM. This CDR3 region has 15 residues. Trimming took 8 bases from V and 1 from J; bases not matched to a gene: 7. CDR3 region: CASAGTGALNYGYTF. The CDR3 coding sequence is TGTGCCAGCGCCGGGACAGGGGCTCTTAACTATGGCTACACCTTC.

This chain joins TRBV5-5 and TRBJ2-7; TRBD2 matches at 16 bases. Trimming took 5 bases from V and 0 from J; bases not matched to a gene: 5. CDR1 and CDR2 from the germline V gene are SGHKS and YYEKEE (reference sequence). There are 17 residues in the CDR3. The CDR3 nucleotides read TGTGCCAGCAGTGGGACTAGCGGGGGGGTTAGCTCCTACGAGCAGTACTTC. Protein sequence: CASSGTSGGVSSYEQYF.

The V and J genes are TRBV9 and TRBJ1-4; 7 bases are a match to TRBD1. With V trimmed by 5 bases and J by 2 bases, 6 bases remained unmatched. In germline, CDR1 is SGDLS, CDR2 YYNGEE. The CDR3 is made up of 15 amino acids. As DNA, the CDR3 is TGTGCCAGCAGTCGTGAGACAGGGACTAATGAAAAACTGTTTTTT. As protein: CASSRETGTNEKLFF.

CDR3 DNA sequence: TGTGCCTGGAGTAGGACAGGGGGAGGCTACGAGCAGTACTTC. It specifies CAWSRTGGGYEQYF. The chain combines TRBV30 with TRBJ2-7; 10 bases line up with TRBD1. J gave up 3 bases and V 2 bases, and 4 bases lay outside the gene matches. The CDR3 loop spans 14 amino acids. Looked up from germline, CDR1 is GTSNPN and CDR2 is SVGIG (reference sequence).

The CDR3 DNA reads as TGTGCCAGCAGTTTACAGGGCCTGATTCGCTATGGCTACACCTTC. It yields the protein CASSLQGLIRYGYTF. The rearrangement links TRBV28 to TRBJ1-2, with D possibly being TRBD1 (5 bases). Germline CDR1 and CDR2: MDHEN and SYDVKM. V lost 2 bases, J lost 4 bases, and 14 bases lay in between. The CDR3 is made up of 15 amino acids.

V and J are TRBV5-6 and TRBJ2-5; D is possibly TRBD2 (6 bases). The V gene's germline CDR1 is SGHDT and CDR2 YYEEEE. This CDR3 comprises 16 residues. Trimming took off 1 base at V and 1 base at J, with 14 bases between the two ends. CDR3 loop: CASSLRGGTVQETQYF. CDR3 sequence (DNA): TGTGCCAGCAGCTTGAGGGGAGGCACGGTCCAAGAGACCCAGTACTTC.

This chain links TRBV6-5 with TRBJ1-4, with D maybe TRBD1 (6 bases). Germline V gene data show CDR1 as MNHEY and CDR2 as SVGAGI. V shed 6 bases and J shed 0 bases, with 8 bases lying between them. CDR3 size: 14 residues. CDR3 DNA: TGTGCCAGCAGACAGGGACCAACTAATGAAAAACTGTTTTTT. Translated, it gives CASRQGPTNEKLFF.

The chain joins TRBV2 to TRBJ1-6, with 7 bases fitting TRBD1. CDR1 is SNHLY and CDR2 is FYNNEI in the germline V gene. The V segment lost 2 bases and the J segment 10 bases; nucleotides outside the gene matches: 5. The CDR3 sequence is 14 residues long. Here the CDR3 reads CASSELTGRSPLHF. CDR3 bases: TGTGCCAGCAGTGAATTGACAGGGAGATCACCCCTCCACTTT.

V is TRBV3-1 (or the pseudogene TRBV3-2) and J is TRBJ1-1; D unresolved. Germline V lookup: CDR1 LGHDT, CDR2 YNNKEL (reference sequence). This CDR3 region has 13 residues. V lost 6 bases, J lost 6 bases, and 14 bases lay in between. The CDR3 bases are TGTGCCAGCAGTCAGGACTCTCCGGCTGAAGCTTTCTTT. It encodes CASSQDSPAEAFF.

The chain combines TRBV2 with TRBJ1-2; 11 nucleotides agree with TRBD1. The CDR3 spans 16 residues. Germline trimming cut 5 bases from V and 0 bases from J; bases unmatched to any gene: 5. The V gene's germline CDR1 is SNHLY and CDR2 FYNNEI. The CDR3 nucleotides read TGTGCCAGCAGTCCAAGGACAGGGGGCTCTAACTATGGCTACACCTTC. Amino acids: CASSPRTGGSNYGYTF.

V usage is TRBV27 and J usage is TRBJ1-2, with 10 bases matching TRBD1. Germline V gene data show CDR1 as MNHEY and CDR2 as SMNVEV (reference sequence). This CDR3 is 19 amino acids long. The V segment lost 3 bases and the J segment 7 bases; nucleotides outside the gene matches: 20. The CDR3 loop is CASSFGRSPLAGTGAGYTF. For the CDR3, the DNA is TGTGCCAGCAGTTTTGGAAGGAGCCCCCTCGCCGGGACAGGGGCTGGCTACACCTTC.

The chain recombines TRBV3-1 (or the pseudogene TRBV3-2) with TRBJ2-7; D might be TRBD1 (6 bases). The ends were cut back, 4 bases at V and 6 bases at J, with 13 bases in the middle. CDR1 and CDR2 (germline): LGHDT, YNNKEL (reference sequence). The CDR3 is made up of 13 amino acids. The CDR3: CASSLKTGSEQYF. The CDR3 coding sequence is TGTGCCAGCAGCCTAAAAACAGGGTCCGAGCAGTACTTC.

V gene TRBV25-1 combines with J gene TRBJ2-4; D may be TRBD1 (5 bases). This CDR3 has 14 residues. V was shortened by 3 bases and J by 2 bases, with 8 bases between the two germline ends. CDR1 MGHDK and CDR2 SYGVNS come from the germline V gene. DNA for the CDR3: TGTGCCAGCAGTGAGGGGCAAACCAAAAACATTCAGTACTTC. Translated: CASSEGQTKNIQYF.

The chain joins TRBV28 to TRBJ1-3; no clear D. CDR3 length: 16 residues. CDR1 is MDHEN and CDR2 is SYDVKM in the germline V gene. The V and J ends lost 6 bases and 4 bases respectively, with 19 bases between them. The CDR3: CASSWVEGVGGNTIYF. Written as DNA, the CDR3 is TGTGCCAGCAGCTGGGTGGAGGGCGTGGGAGGAAACACCATATATTTT.

This sequence joins TRBV11-3 and TRBJ2-5; 16 nucleotides agree with TRBD2. Germline CDR1 is SGHNT and CDR2 is YENEEA. The length of the CDR3 is 17 residues. Trimming at V came to 3 bases and at J to 4 bases, leaving 5 bases not matched to a gene. In DNA, the CDR3 is TGTGCCAGCAGCTTGGGGACTAGCGGGGGGGCAGGAGAGACCCAGTACTTC. Amino acids: CASSLGTSGGAGETQYF.

The V call is TRBV5-1, the J call TRBJ2-2; 9 bases line up with TRBD2. The CDR3 sequence is 17 residues long. CDR1 is SGHRS and CDR2 is YFSETQ in the germline V gene. The trim removed 4 bases at V and 5 bases at J, leaving 12 bases unmatched. CDR3 region: CASSPPTGAGGTGELFF. The CDR3 region has the DNA TGCGCCAGCAGCCCTCCTACAGGTGCGGGAGGGACCGGGGAGCTGTTTTTT.

The chain combines TRBV27 with TRBJ2-1; maybe TRBD2 (5 bases). Per germline, CDR1 MNHEY and CDR2 SMNVEV (reference sequence). V gave up 1 base and J gave up 4 bases, with 11 bases separating them. The CDR3 runs 15 residues. Here the CDR3 reads CASSLWAGQYNEQFF. CDR3 sequence (DNA): TGTGCCAGCAGTTTATGGGCGGGCCAGTACAATGAGCAGTTCTTC.

With respect to this clone: Distinct nucleotide sequences in the sample also encode this CDR3. The chain uses TRBV2 and TRBJ1-5; possible D gene TRBD1, 6 bases. This CDR3 has 15 amino acids. Trimming pared 0 bases from V and 7 bases from J, leaving 13 bases between. Germline lookup yields CDR1 SNHLY and CDR2 FYNNEI. The CDR3, as DNA: TGTGCCAGCAGTGAAGCGCGGGGGGCAGGGCAGCCCCAGCATTTT. It codes for CASSEARGAGQPQHF.